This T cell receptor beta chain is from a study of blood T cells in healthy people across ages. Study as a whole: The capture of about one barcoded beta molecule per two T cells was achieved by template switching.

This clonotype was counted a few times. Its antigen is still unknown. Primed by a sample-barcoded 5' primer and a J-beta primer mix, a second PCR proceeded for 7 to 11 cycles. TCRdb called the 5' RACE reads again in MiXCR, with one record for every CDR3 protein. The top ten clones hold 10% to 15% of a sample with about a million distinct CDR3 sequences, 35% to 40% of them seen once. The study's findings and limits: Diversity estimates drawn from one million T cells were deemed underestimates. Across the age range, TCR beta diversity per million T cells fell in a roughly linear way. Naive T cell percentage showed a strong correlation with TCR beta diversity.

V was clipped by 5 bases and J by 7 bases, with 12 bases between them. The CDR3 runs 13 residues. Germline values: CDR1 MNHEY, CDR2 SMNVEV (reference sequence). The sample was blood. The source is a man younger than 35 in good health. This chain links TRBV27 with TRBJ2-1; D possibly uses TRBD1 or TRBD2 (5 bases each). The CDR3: CASSRPGPNEQFF. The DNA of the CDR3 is TGTGCCAGCAGTCGCCCGGGGCCAAATGAGCAGTTCTTC.